This T cell receptor beta chain was observed in a study of T-cell reconstitution after alpha-beta-depleted transplantation in children. Points from the study as a whole: T cells produced anew were the main source of T-cell counts and diversity one year after transplant.

From germline, CDR1 is DFQATT and CDR2 SNEGSKA (reference sequence). Unmatched junction bases numbered 8, after V lost 4 bases and J lost 3 bases. The CDR3 is 15 amino acids. This clonotype was recorded many times. What it recognizes is unknown. Unique molecular identifiers were used in preparing the TCRbeta library. Using its own MiXCR run on the PCR reads, TCRdb lists one record per CDR3 protein. The sample holds roughly 100,000 distinct CDR3 sequences, approximately 5.4% seen once. The chain links TRBV20-1 to TRBJ2-1, with 8 bases aligning to TRBD2. This sequence originates from a female patient aged 2 to 10 who had a stem cell transplant for Fanconi anemia, so the T cells may come from the graft donor. The sample here was PBMCs, mostly from graft donor cells, taken 60 days after TCRalphabeta/CD19-depleted stem cell transplant. The CDR3 bases are TGCAGTGCTACAAAGCGGGAGCTACACTACAATGAGCAGTTCTTC. Protein product: CSATKRELHYNEQFF.